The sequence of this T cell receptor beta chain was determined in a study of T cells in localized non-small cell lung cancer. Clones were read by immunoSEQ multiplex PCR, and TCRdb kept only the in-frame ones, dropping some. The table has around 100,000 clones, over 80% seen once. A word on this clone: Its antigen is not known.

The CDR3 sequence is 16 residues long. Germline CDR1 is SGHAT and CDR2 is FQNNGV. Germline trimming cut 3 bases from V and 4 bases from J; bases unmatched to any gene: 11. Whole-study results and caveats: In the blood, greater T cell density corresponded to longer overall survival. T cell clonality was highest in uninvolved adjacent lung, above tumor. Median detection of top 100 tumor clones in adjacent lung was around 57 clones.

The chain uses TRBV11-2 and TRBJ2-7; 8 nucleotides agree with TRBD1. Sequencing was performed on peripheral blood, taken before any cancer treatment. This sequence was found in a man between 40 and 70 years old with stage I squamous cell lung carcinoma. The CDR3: CASSLPAVTGGYEQYF. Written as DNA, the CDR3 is TGTGCCAGCAGCTTGCCTGCGGTAACAGGGGGGTACGAGCAGTACTTC.